The entry that follows covers one T cell receptor (beta chain) sequence. Its antigen is currently not known. No much larger clone is present one base from it, and per-base qualities are unavailable. This sample is part of a study of T cell responses to AZD1222 COVID-19 vaccine (dated by TCRdb to 2020 to 2023). Regarding the study in general: TCR sequencing covered more than 230 trial participants: nearly 210 given two doses of AZD1222 and 26 given two doses of MenACWY control vaccine. Trial participants were enrolled by age into 18-55, 56-69 and 70-plus year subgroups, with about 150, 27 and 61 TCR-sequenced participants respectively. General study outcomes and caveats: A significant rise in spike-specific TCR breadth and depth was observed after two AZD1222 doses relative to day 0 and relative to MenACWY recipients. Participants were mostly white British and included more females than males, and it was suggested by the authors that clonal diversity may have been underestimated. Conclusions about previously exposed vaccinees are limited, since just 6 or 7 AZD1222 recipients were seropositive for SARS-CoV-2 at baseline. The 56-69-year group was small, and its depth increase did not reach significance, likely because of low power. Reportedly, almost half of the unique spike-specific TCRs recognized epitopes lying outside the regions that are mutated in the B.1.351 and B.1.1.7 variants. Because no day 14 peak-response samples were available, repertoires were characterized only after the peak T cell response. CD4 TCRs associated with the vaccine covered the entire spike protein, and the dominant responses were in regions 160-218 and 743-854.

The CDR3 regions of human TCRbeta chains were analyzed by immunosequencing. Per the source publication's procedure: Repertoire TCRs were matched against a reference library of SARS-CoV-2-specific TCRs generated with the MIRA antigen-specificity platform. Breadth meant the fraction of unique TCRs that were SARS-CoV-2-associated, whereas depth meant the fraction of total T cells that were SARS-CoV-2-associated. Using the MIRA data, each spike-specific TCR was mapped to the spike region that the TCR reacts to and placed in a CD4 or CD8 class. Log10-transformed breadth and depth values were compared by one-way ANOVA with Sidak's multiple comparisons tests. Held by TCRdb, this immuneACCESS table contains in-frame sequences only and omits some clones. Under half of the omission traces to an unresolved V gene where checked; the cause of the rest is unknown. V and J calls and clone size are given by that table; D and trimming were obtained from the DNA. The sample records more than 100,000 clones, 92% of which are singletons. Approximately 7.9% of the sample lies in the top ten.

The CDR1 and CDR2 encoded by the germline V gene are MNHEY and SVGAGI. V is clipped by 0 bases and J by 5 bases, and the sequence between their germline boundaries is 5 bases long. The CDR3, cysteine through phenylalanine, is 13 amino acids long. The only DNA kept is the CDR3, 39 bases in frame from the first base. The sample's time point, from its label and the paper: about 28 days (+/-7) after the second vaccine dose. AZD1222 recipients given second doses at about 4 weeks or at about 12 weeks were pooled, since spike-specific TCR depth and breadth were not found to differ between the two schedules. The vaccinee samples were drawn from two UK trials, COV001 and COV002, one of which was a single-blind randomized controlled phase 2/3 trial testing AZD1222 (ChAdOx1 nCoV-19) in healthy adults. For TCRbeta chain sequencing, PBMC samples were collected from trial participants at day 0 and at day 28 after the second dose.

The rearrangement combines TRBV6-5 with TRBJ2-1; the D gene lacks a confident call. This receptor was obtained from an adult who received the AZD1222 COVID-19 vaccine. Sequenced material: peripheral blood, taken 28 days after the second AZD1222 dose. The DNA reads as follows: TGTGCCAGCAGTTACTCGTCTAACAATGAGCAGTTCTTC. It encodes CASSYSSNNEQFF.